These 13 T cell receptor beta chains were all obtained from the same sample, sequenced in a study of CD8 T cells in Susac syndrome. With random hexamers, 0.5 to 1 ug RNA was reverse transcribed. One entry per CDR3 protein, called by TCRdb with MiXCR from the immunoSEQ multiplex PCR reads. The sample contains 70,000 to 75,000 distinct CDR3 sequences, roughly 93% of which appear only once. Sequenced: CD4+ T cells from PBMCs. These receptors originate from a human donor with Susac syndrome.

Here the CDR3 reads CASSGGLVREQYF. CDR3 bases: TGTGCCAGCAGTGGGGGACTGGTCCGAGAGCAGTACTTC. The V and J genes are TRBV25-1 and TRBJ2-7, with a weak D call TRBD2 (6 bases). Looked up from germline, CDR1 is MGHDK and CDR2 is SYGVNS. Trimming shortened V by 4 bases and J by 7 bases, and 14 bases separated the two germline ends. The CDR3 length is 13 residues.

The genes are TRBV6-1 and TRBJ1-6; TRBD1 matches at 9 bases. Germline V gives CDR1 MNHNS, CDR2 SASEGT. CDR3 length: 16 amino acids. V dropped 6 bases and J dropped 10; count of bases not matched to a gene: 13. CDR3 amino acids: CASRPRTGVGRSPLHF. CDR3 DNA sequence: TGTGCCAGCAGGCCCAGGACAGGGGTTGGGCGATCACCCCTCCACTTT.

The chain employs TRBV6-5 and TRBJ1-6; D perhaps matches TRBD1 (5 bases). Germline V lookup: CDR1 MNHEY, CDR2 SVGAGI. This CDR3 spans 15 amino acids. With 6 bases removed from V and 1 base from J, the gap between germline ends came to 10 bases. The CDR3 nucleotides read TGTGCCAGCAGGAGGGGTAGATCCTATAATTCACCCCTCCACTTT. Translating gives CASRRGRSYNSPLHF.

CDR3 nucleotide sequence: TGTGCCAGCAGCTTAGGAGGGGGCGTTGGCACAGATACGCAGTATTTT. Translation gives CASSLGGGVGTDTQYF. The rearrangement uses TRBV11-3 and TRBJ2-3, with TRBD1 matching over 7 bases. Germline trimming cut 1 base from V and 1 base from J; bases unmatched to any gene: 5. The CDR3 loop spans 16 amino acids. CDR1 and CDR2 from the germline V gene are SGHNT and YENEEA.

The chain uses TRBV3-1 and TRBJ2-2, with unresolved D. The CDR3 runs to 16 residues. Germline V lookup: CDR1 LGHDT, CDR2 YNNKEL (reference sequence). V lost 4 bases, J lost 2 bases, and 14 bases lay in between. CDR3 sequence (DNA): TGTGCCAGCAGCCGGGCGAGTATGGGCAACACCGGGGAGCTGTTTTTT. Its protein product is CASSRASMGNTGELFF.

This sequence joins TRBV20-1 and TRBJ1-2, with D possibly being TRBD1 (6 bases). Germline assignment: CDR1 DFQATT and CDR2 SNEGSKA (reference sequence). V was clipped by 2 bases and J by 8 bases, with 12 bases between them. This CDR3 is 12 amino acids long. CDR3 residues: CSARRTVDGYTF. Here the CDR3 DNA reads TGCAGTGCTAGACGGACAGTTGACGGCTACACCTTC.

The rearrangement joins TRBV28 to TRBJ2-5, with 15 bases lining up with TRBD2. The J segment lost 5 bases and the V segment lost 5 bases, leaving 9 bases of the junction unmatched. In germline, CDR1 is MDHEN, CDR2 SYDVKM. The CDR3 totals 17 residues. Here the CDR3 reads CASSPPGLAGGKETQYF. The CDR3 coding sequence is TGTGCCAGCAGTCCCCCGGGACTAGCGGGGGGAAAGGAGACCCAGTACTTC.

The rearrangement links TRBV19 to TRBJ2-5, with 8 bases fitting TRBD1. Germline values: CDR1 LNHDA, CDR2 SQIVND (reference sequence). The trim removed 4 bases at V and 1 base at J, leaving 2 bases unmatched. This CDR3 region has 14 residues. CDR3 region: CASSTTGGQETQYF. The CDR3 DNA follows: TGTGCCAGTAGTACTACAGGGGGCCAAGAGACCCAGTACTTC. The full variable domain, with the rest looked up from reference TRBV19 and TRBJ2-5, is DGGITQSPKYLFRKEGQNVTLSCEQNLNHDAMYWYRQDPGQGLRLIYYSQIVNDFQKGDIAEGYSVSREKKESFPLTVTSAQKNPTAFYLCASSTTGGQETQYFGPGTRLLVL.

The chain uses TRBV20-1 and TRBJ1-2; possible D gene TRBD1, 6 bases. V lost 7 bases and J 5 bases, leaving 17 bases between the germline ends. The CDR3 runs to 13 residues. Germline CDR1 and CDR2: DFQATT and SNEGSKA (reference sequence). The CDR3 coding sequence is TGCAGTGGGTTACGGGAACAGGGATATGGCTACACCTTC. Protein product: CSGLREQGYGYTF.

The genes are TRBV27 and TRBJ1-1; D possibly corresponds to TRBD1 (5 bases). The CDR3 covers 13 residues. Per the germline V gene, CDR1 is MNHEY and CDR2 is SMNVEV (reference sequence). The V and J ends lost 6 bases and 0 bases respectively, with 8 bases between them. The CDR3 is CASRDRLNTEAFF. The CDR3 DNA reads as TGTGCCAGCAGAGACAGATTGAACACTGAAGCTTTCTTT.

The CDR3 DNA sequence: TGCGCCAGCAGCTTATATTCAGTTGCGGAGCTTATCAATTCCTACGAGCAGTACTTC. Translated, it gives CASSLYSVAELINSYEQYF. The chain couples TRBV5-1 to TRBJ2-7, with D unresolved. The CDR3 runs to 19 residues. V was pared by 2 bases and J by 1 base, with 25 bases between. Germline lookup yields CDR1 SGHRS and CDR2 YFSETQ. Based on the CDR3 plus reference TRBV5-1 and TRBJ2-7, the full variable domain is KAGVTQTPRYLIKTRGQQVTLSCSPISGHRSVSWYQQTPGQGLQFLFEYFSETQRNKGNFPGRFSGRQFSNSRSEMNVSTLELGDSALYLCASSLYSVAELINSYEQYFGPGTRLTVT.

The chain joins TRBV6-5 to TRBJ2-3; perhaps TRBD2 as D (5 bases). This CDR3 contains 11 residues. Germline values: CDR1 MNHEY, CDR2 SVGAGI. Between the trimmed V and J ends, which lost 0 bases and 10 bases, there was a span of 5 bases. CDR3 nucleotides: TGTGCCAGCAGTTACTCGGGAGCGCAGTATTTT. This translates into CASSYSGAQYF.

The rearrangement uses TRBV11-2 and TRBJ2-7, with D unresolved. The V gene lost 0 bases and the J gene lost 0 bases, with 6 bases spanning the gap. This CDR3 is 14 amino acids long. From germline, CDR1 is SGHAT and CDR2 FQNNGV. The chain's CDR3 is CASSLDRNSYEQYF. CDR3 nucleotides: TGTGCCAGCAGCTTAGACAGGAACTCCTACGAGCAGTACTTC.